This T cell receptor beta chain was identified in a study of T cell repertoires in ileal Crohn's disease. Findings and caveats of the study: Every patient over 26.8% clonality showed endoscopic recurrence. Clonal expansions were more frequent in active smokers than non-smokers at surgery.

Trimming took 0 bases from V and 5 from J, leaving 11 bases between them. Germline V gene lookup returns CDR1 MNHEY and CDR2 SVGAGI. The CDR3 length is 15 residues. This sample's time point: proximal margin of the surgical specimen (macroscopically non-inflamed). Sequencing used immunoSEQ multiplex PCR; TCRdb keeps in-frame clones, though not all of them. Among around 3,600 clones listed, approximately 88% were seen once. Turning to this clone: Antigen: not known.

The rearrangement joins TRBV6-5 to TRBJ2-1, with D perhaps matching TRBD1 (6 bases). Sequencing input: ileal tissue. This clonotype originated in an adult with Crohn's disease. The CDR3 loop reads CASSYSNQGNNEQFF. In nucleotides, the CDR3 is TGTGCCAGCAGTTACTCGAACCAGGGGAACAATGAGCAGTTCTTC.